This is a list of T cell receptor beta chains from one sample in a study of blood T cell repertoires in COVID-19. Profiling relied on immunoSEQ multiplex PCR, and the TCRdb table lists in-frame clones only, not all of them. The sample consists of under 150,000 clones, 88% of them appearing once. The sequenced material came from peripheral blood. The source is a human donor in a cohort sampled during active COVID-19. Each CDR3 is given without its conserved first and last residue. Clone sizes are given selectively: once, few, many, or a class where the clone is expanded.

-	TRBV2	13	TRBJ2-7	ASSGIGQGAYEQY
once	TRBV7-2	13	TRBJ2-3	ASSAQGLATDTQY
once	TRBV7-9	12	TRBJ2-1	ASSFTNIEREQF
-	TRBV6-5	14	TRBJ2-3	ASSYRFDRLTDTQY
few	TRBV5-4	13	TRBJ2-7	ASSPGTSGTVQQY
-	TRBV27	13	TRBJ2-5	ASSPRQGKWETQY
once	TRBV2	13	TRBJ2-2	ASSGEGRDTGELF
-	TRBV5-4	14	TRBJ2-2	ASSWGGGRRAGELF
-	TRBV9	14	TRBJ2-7	ASSSNLGGPTYEQY
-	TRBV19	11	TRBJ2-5	ATLGGYQETQY
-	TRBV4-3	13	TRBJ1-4	ASSQDPRRGEKLF
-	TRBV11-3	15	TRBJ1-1	ASSQGGTGALNTEAF
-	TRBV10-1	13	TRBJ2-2	ASSKRGGNTGELF
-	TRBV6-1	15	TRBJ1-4	ASSDPGSGRVIEKLF
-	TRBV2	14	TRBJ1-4	ASSEETPATNEKLF
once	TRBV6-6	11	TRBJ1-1	ASRKTLNTEAF
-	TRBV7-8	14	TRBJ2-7	ASSLVVQGVPHEQY
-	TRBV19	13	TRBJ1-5	ASSIDSGGGKPQH
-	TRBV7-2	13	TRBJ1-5	ASSLTGASNQPQH
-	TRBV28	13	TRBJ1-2	ASSPARGLSYGYT
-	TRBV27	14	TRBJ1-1	ASSRTTGLGNTEAF
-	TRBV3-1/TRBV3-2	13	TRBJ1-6	ASSQDRVGNSPLH
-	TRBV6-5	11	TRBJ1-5	ASSWGANQPQH
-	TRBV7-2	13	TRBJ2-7	ASSLDAGVGYEQY
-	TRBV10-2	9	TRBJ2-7	ASIWGGEQY
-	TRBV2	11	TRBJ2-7	ASNDRGTGEQY
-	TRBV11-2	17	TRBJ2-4	ASSLEGSGRARAKNIQY
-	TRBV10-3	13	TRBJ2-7	AISENGGRVYEQY
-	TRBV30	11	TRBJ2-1	AWSRGSHNEQF
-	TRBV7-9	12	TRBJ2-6	ASSLVRGANVLT
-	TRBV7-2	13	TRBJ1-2	ASSLEARGRGGYT
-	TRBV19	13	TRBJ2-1	ASSIGGTSYNEQF
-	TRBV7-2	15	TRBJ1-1	ASSPRDRGISVGVAF
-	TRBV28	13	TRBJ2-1	ASLSTSGAYNEQF
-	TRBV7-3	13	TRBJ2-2	ASNEGVGNTGELF
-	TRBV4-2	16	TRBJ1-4	ASSQDMTGGATNEKLF
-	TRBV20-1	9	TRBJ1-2	SARAPDGYT
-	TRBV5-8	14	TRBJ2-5	ASSSGRTGRQETQY
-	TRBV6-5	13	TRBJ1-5	ASSTGTGENQPQH
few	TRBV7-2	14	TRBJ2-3	ASSPRLADSTDTQY
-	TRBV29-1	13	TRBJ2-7	SVAPRGGGADEQY
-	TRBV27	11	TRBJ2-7	ASRPGVSYEQY
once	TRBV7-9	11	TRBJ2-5	ASLRVGGETQY
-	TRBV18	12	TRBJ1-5	ASSPGTANQPQH
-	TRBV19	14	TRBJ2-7	ASSIVETGRRYEQY
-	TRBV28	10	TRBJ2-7	ASSAPSYEQY
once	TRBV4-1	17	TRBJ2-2	ASSQASLLAGLNTGELF
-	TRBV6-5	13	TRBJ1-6	ASSYSGQGHSPLH
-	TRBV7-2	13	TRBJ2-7	ASSLVYSGADEQY
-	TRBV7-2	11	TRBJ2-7	ASGRTGAYEQY
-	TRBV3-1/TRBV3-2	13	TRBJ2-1	ASSQDVGLHNEQF
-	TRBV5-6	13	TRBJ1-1	ASSLRGGMNTEAF
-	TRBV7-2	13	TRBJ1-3	ASSFLGDTGNTIY
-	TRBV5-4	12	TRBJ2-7	ASSLGQGVEEQY
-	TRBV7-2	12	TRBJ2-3	ASSPGVRTDTQY
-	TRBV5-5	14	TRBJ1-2	ASSLAPGQGEHGYT
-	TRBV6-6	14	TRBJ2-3	ASSYGTSGLTDTQY